The clone carrying this T cell receptor (beta chain) was picked up many times. Its antigen is still unknown. Each single cDNA molecule received a unique molecular identifier. TCRdb reanalysed the 5' RACE reads using MiXCR and keeps one entry per CDR3 protein. The sample consists of about 56,000 distinct CDR3 sequences, 10% to 13% of them appearing once. The entry originates in a study of early T cells in non-severe SARS-CoV-2 infection. Study details: Sequenced bulk RNA came from whole blood that was unsorted, and chains were unpaired. General study findings and limits: VDJdb matching favored anti-spike CD8 responses, missing private and CD4 specificities.

Source material: whole blood. This TCR was recovered from an adult who was a healthcare worker with PCR-confirmed SARS-CoV-2 infection or an uninfected control (not recorded which).

CDR3 in amino acids: CASSYSVNTEAFF. CDR3 nucleotide sequence: TGTGCCAGCAGTTACTCAGTGAACACTGAAGCTTTCTTT. The rearrangement uses TRBV6-5 and TRBJ1-1, with D unresolved. The CDR3 is 13 amino acids. From germline, CDR1 is MNHEY and CDR2 SVGAGI. V lost 0 bases and J 0 bases, leaving 2 bases between the germline ends.